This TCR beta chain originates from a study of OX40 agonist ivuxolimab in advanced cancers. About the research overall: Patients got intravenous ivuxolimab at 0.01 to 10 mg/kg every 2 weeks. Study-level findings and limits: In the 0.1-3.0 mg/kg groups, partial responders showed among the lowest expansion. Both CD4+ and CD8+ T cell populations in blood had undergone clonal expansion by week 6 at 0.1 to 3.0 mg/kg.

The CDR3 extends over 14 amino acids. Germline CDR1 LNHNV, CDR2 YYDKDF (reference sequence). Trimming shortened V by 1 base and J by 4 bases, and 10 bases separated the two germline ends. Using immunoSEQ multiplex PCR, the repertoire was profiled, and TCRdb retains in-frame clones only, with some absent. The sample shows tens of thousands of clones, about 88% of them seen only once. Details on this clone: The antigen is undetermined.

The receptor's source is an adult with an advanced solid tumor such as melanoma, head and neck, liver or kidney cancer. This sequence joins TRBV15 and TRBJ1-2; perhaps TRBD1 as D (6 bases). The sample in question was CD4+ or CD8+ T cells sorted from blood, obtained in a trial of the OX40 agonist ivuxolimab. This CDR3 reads CATSRASGAYGYTF. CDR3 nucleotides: TGTGCCACCAGCAGAGCGTCAGGGGCCTATGGCTACACCTTC.